These T cell receptor beta chains were read from a single sample in a study of identical twins. TCRdb processed the 5' RACE reads anew with MiXCR; each CDR3 protein has one entry. This table holds hundreds of thousands of distinct CDR3 sequences, over 15% found once. The same data also went into a second study, on T cells expressing NK-cell markers.

Sample: PBMCs. The receptors were gathered from a woman between 18 and 30 years old in good health. Both conserved end residues are part of each CDR3. A D gene is named only where the DNA matches it firmly. Size values are once, few and many counts, or a class for expanded clones, and some rows have none.

clone_size j_call d_call v_call cdr3_aa
many TRBJ2-2 - TRBV5-8 CASIPRMTTGELFF
- TRBJ2-4 - TRBV13 CASSLSGGGHIQYF
few TRBJ2-2 - TRBV7-9 CASSLWTSNTGELFF
few TRBJ1-2 - TRBV20-1 CSARRGDYYGYTF
- TRBJ2-7 - TRBV29-1 CSVVGPPTYEQYF
few TRBJ1-5 - TRBV12-3/TRBV12-4 CASSLAGRVNQPQHF
once TRBJ1-1 - TRBV15 CAVFTRANTEAFF
- TRBJ2-6 - TRBV27 CASSLIQGSSGANVLTF
few TRBJ2-2 - TRBV10-3 CAISESYREEIGELFF
few TRBJ2-7 - TRBV12-3/TRBV12-4 CASSPHGEAYEQYF
few TRBJ2-7 - TRBV12-3/TRBV12-4 CASSWGWTVAYEQYF
many TRBJ2-1 - TRBV12-3/TRBV12-4 CASSLAGEQFF
- TRBJ2-3 TRBD2 TRBV12-3/TRBV12-4 CASSSTSGGADTQYF
few TRBJ1-1 - TRBV9 CASSVEAGGNTEAFF
- TRBJ1-1 - TRBV5-1 CASSFLGAGTEAFF
- TRBJ2-4 TRBD1 TRBV6-1 CASSVTWTGAKNIQYF
- TRBJ2-2 - TRBV6-2/TRBV6-3 CASSYFRAGELFF
- TRBJ2-1 - TRBV5-6 CASSLVSGQIYNEQFF
few TRBJ2-7 TRBD2 TRBV9 CASSRGRLALGEQYF
- TRBJ2-1 - TRBV7-6 CASSLEARADEQFF
- TRBJ2-1 TRBD2 TRBV4-2 CASRPPPERGGTEQFF
- TRBJ2-3 TRBD1 TRBV7-2 CASSTHQGAGRTQYF
- TRBJ1-1 TRBD1 TRBV15 CATSWRQGSTEAFF
- TRBJ2-3 - TRBV9 CASSVATRPTDTQYF
- TRBJ2-5 - TRBV15 CATSRDRKRAEETQYF
few TRBJ2-1 TRBD2 TRBV11-2 CASSFTSGVAYNEQFF
- TRBJ2-3 TRBD2 TRBV15 CATSRDESPSGTSESTDTQYF
few TRBJ2-3 - TRBV10-1 CASSADPNTQYF
- TRBJ2-7 - TRBV6-5 CASSYSINYEQYF
- TRBJ2-1 TRBD2 TRBV5-1 CASSGPGLAVSYNEQFF
- TRBJ2-7 TRBD1 TRBV5-5 CASTRQGSSYEQYF
- TRBJ2-1 - TRBV4-3 CASSHGLYNEQFF
few TRBJ2-7 TRBD2 TRBV28 CASSSWASGKRHEQYF
- TRBJ2-2 - TRBV3-1 CASSSRGLNTGELFF
few TRBJ2-7 TRBD2 TRBV7-2 CASSFGTSRTYEQYF
many TRBJ2-1 - TRBV20-1 CSARDGGRRTIHNEQFF
few TRBJ1-2 TRBD1 TRBV27 CASSLIQGNYGYTF
- TRBJ2-2 TRBD1 TRBV5-1 CASSLRGQGDTGELFF
- TRBJ2-7 - TRBV7-9 CASSTVGRASYEQYF
- TRBJ2-3 TRBD2 TRBV14 CASSREGTSGRRHTQYF
many TRBJ1-1 - TRBV5-1 CASSRYENTEAFF
- TRBJ2-3 - TRBV9 CASSVGGGPDTQYF
- TRBJ2-7 TRBD1 TRBV12-3/TRBV12-4 CASTHGTGSEQYF
few TRBJ2-1 TRBD2 TRBV19 CASSYWGLAGAIHNEQFF
once TRBJ2-3 - TRBV20-1 CSAPVPSTDAQYF
few TRBJ2-1 - TRBV20-1 CSAIRGMGNEQFF
many TRBJ2-3 - TRBV20-1 CSARGPALDTQYF
few TRBJ1-1 - TRBV2 CASMLGTEAFF
- TRBJ2-7 - TRBV30 CAWSYYGILSYEQYF
few TRBJ2-1 - TRBV5-1 CASSPGLLYFNEQFF